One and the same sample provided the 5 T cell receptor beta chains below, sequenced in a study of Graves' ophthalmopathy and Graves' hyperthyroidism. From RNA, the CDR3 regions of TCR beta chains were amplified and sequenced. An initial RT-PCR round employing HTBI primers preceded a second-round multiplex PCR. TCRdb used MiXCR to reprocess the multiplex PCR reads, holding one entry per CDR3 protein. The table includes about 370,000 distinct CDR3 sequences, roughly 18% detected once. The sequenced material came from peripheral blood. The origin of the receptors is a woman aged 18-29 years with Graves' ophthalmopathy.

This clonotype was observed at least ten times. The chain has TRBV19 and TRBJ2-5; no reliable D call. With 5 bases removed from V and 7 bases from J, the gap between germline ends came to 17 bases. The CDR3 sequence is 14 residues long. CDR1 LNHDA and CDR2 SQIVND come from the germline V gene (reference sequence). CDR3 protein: CASSEELSWGTQYF. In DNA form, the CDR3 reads TGTGCCAGTAGTGAAGAGCTAAGCTGGGGGACCCAGTACTTC. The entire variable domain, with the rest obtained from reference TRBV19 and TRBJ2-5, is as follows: DGGITQSPKYLFRKEGQNVTLSCEQNLNHDAMYWYRQDPGQGLRLIYYSQIVNDFQKGDIAEGYSVSREKKESFPLTVTSAQKNPTAFYLCASSEELSWGTQYFGPGTRLLVL.

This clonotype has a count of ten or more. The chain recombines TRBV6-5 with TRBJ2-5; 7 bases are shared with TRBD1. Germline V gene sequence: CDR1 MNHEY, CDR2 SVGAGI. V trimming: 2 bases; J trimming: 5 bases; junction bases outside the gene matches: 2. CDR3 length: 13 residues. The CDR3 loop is CASSYIRGETQYF. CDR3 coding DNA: TGTGCCAGCAGTTACATCAGGGGGGAGACCCAGTACTTC.

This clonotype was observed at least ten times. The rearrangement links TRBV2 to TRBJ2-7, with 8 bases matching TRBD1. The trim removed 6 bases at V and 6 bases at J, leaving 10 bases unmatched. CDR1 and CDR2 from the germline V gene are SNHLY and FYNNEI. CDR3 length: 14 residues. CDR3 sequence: CASRAGRTGIEQYF. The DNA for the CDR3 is TGTGCCAGCAGGGCAGGGAGGACAGGGATCGAGCAGTACTTC.

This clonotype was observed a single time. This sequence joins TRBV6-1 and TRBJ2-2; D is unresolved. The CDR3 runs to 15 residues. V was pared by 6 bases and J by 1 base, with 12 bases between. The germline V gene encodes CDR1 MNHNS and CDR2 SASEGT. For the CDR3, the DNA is TGTGCCAGCAGAGAAAGGGTGGAGAACACCGGGGAGCTGTTTTTT. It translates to CASRERVENTGELFF.

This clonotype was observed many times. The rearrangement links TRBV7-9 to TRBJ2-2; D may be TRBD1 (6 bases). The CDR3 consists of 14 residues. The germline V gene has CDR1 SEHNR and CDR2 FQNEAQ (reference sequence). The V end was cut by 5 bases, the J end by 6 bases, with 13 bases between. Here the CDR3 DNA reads TGTGCCAGCAGCCGACAGGTGGCGGCCGGGGAGCTGTTTTTT. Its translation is CASSRQVAAGELFF.